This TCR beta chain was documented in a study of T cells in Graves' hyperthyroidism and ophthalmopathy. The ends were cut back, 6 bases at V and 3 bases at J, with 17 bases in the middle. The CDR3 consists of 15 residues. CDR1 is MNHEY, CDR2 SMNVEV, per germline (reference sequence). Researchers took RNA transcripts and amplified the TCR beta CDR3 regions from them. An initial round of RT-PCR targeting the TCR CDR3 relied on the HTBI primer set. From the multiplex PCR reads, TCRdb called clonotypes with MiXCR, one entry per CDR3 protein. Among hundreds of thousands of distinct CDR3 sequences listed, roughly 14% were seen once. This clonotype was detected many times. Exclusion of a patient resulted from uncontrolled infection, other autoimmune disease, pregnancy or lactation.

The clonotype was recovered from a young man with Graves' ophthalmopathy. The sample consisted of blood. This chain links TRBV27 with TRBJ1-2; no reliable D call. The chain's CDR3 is CASSAAATNHYGYTF. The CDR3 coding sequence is TGTGCCAGCAGCGCCGCCGCAACCAACCACTATGGCTACACCTTC.